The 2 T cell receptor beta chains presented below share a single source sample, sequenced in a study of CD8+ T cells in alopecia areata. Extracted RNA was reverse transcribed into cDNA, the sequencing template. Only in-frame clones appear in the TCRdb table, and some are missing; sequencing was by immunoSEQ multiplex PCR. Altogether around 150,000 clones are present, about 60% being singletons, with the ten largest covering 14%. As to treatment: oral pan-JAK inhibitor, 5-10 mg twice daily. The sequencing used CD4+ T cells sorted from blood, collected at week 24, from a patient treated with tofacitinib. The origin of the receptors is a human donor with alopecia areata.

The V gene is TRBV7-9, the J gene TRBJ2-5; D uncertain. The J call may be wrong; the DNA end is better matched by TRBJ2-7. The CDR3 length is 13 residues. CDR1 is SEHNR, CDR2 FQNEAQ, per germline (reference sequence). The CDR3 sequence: CASSLLWEDEQYF. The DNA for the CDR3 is TGTGCCAGCAGCTTACTGTGGGAAGACGAGCAGTACTTC.

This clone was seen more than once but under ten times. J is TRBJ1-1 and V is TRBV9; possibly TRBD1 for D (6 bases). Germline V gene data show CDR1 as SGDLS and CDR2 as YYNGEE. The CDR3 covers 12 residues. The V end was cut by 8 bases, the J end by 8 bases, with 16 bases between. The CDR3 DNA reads TGTGCCAGTGGCAGGGGAAGTGAGGAAGCTTTCTTT. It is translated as CASGRGSEEAFF.